This TCR beta chain was sequenced in a study of T cell repertoires in ileal Crohn's disease. Study-level information: TCRB immunosequencing input was five hundred nanograms of biopsy DNA per sample.

Profiling relied on immunoSEQ multiplex PCR, and the TCRdb table lists in-frame clones only, not all of them. The data contain over 15,000 clones, 92% of them singletons. Stated time point: inflamed ileum from the surgical specimen. Patients were adults with ileal or ileocolonic Crohn's disease needing resection. Germline CDR1 and CDR2: MDHEN and SYDVKM. V lost 8 bases, J lost 7 bases, and 18 bases stayed unmatched. This CDR3 comprises 17 residues. V and J are TRBV28 and TRBJ1-5; 9 nucleotides agree with TRBD1. The receptor was derived from an adult with Crohn's disease. The specimen sequenced was ileal tissue. CDR3 in amino acids: CASLPTWPGTGRQPQHF. The CDR3 region has the DNA TGTGCCAGCCTTCCCACCTGGCCCGGGACAGGGAGGCAGCCCCAGCATTTT.